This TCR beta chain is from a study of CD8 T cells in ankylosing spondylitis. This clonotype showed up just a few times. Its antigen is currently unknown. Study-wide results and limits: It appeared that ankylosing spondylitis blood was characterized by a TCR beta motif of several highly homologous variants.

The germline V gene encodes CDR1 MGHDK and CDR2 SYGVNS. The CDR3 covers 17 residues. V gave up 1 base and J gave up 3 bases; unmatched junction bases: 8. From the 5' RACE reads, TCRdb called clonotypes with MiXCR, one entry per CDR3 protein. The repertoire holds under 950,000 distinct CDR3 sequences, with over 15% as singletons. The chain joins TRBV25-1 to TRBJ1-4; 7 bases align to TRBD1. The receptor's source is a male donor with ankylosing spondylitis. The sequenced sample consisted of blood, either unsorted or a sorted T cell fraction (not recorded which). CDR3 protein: CASSESLGGRANEKLFF. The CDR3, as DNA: TGTGCCAGCAGTGAATCTCTAGGGGGCAGAGCTAATGAAAAACTGTTTTTT.